Listed below are T cell receptor beta chains from one sample, sequenced in a study of blood T cells in healthy people across ages. TCRdb processed the 5' RACE reads anew with MiXCR; each CDR3 protein has one entry. The sample holds 1.5 million or so distinct CDR3 sequences, around 39% seen once. The sample comprised blood. These receptors came from a woman between 18 and 29 years old in good health. CDR3s include the opening cysteine and the closing phenylalanine or tryptophan. D genes are given only for firm matches. A row's size may be missing; if present it is once, few, many or a size class.

J gene: TRBJ2-3
clone size: .
D gene: .
V gene: TRBV20-1
CDR3 DNA: TGCAGTGCCTCGTTCGGCAGGGGGGCAGATACGCAGTATTTT
CDR3 protein: CSASFGRGADTQYF

J gene: TRBJ2-4
clone size: .
D gene: TRBD2
V gene: TRBV7-9
CDR3 DNA: TGTGCCAGCAGCACGGGGGGTGGGACGGGGAAAGAGCAGTACTTC
CDR3 protein: CASSTGGGTGKEQYF

J gene: TRBJ2-7
clone size: .
D gene: .
V gene: TRBV4-1
CDR3 DNA: TGCGCCAGCAGCCAAGATCCAGTAGTCTCCTACAATGAGCAGTACTTC
CDR3 protein: CASSQDPVVSYNEQYF

J gene: TRBJ2-7
clone size: .
D gene: TRBD2
V gene: TRBV27
CDR3 DNA: TGTGCCAGCAGTTTTGTCCCGTTCGGGAGGGACCACGAGCAGTACTTC
CDR3 protein: CASSFVPFGRDHEQYF

J gene: TRBJ2-1
clone size: once
D gene: .
V gene: TRBV2
CDR3 DNA: TGTGCCAGCAGTGTTGAGAGGGCTCGCAATGAGCAGTTCTTC
CDR3 protein: CASSVERARNEQFF

J gene: TRBJ2-7
clone size: .
D gene: .
V gene: TRBV3-1
CDR3 DNA: TGTGCCAGCAGCCAAGACTTAAAAGCACTAACCTACGAGCAGTACTTC
CDR3 protein: CASSQDLKALTYEQYF

J gene: TRBJ1-2
clone size: once
D gene: .
V gene: TRBV6-1
CDR3 DNA: TGTGCCAGCAGTGAAGCAGGAGGCTATGGCTGCACCTTC
CDR3 protein: CASSEAGGYGCTF

J gene: TRBJ1-6
clone size: .
D gene: TRBD1
V gene: TRBV2
CDR3 DNA: TGTGCCAGCAGTGAAACGACAGGGGGCAGGTGGTCCTATAATTCACCCCTCCACTTT
CDR3 protein: CASSETTGGRWSYNSPLHF

J gene: TRBJ2-7
clone size: .
D gene: TRBD1
V gene: TRBV4-1
CDR3 DNA: TGCGCCAGCAGCCAAGTTGGAGACAGGGGGCACGACGAGCAGTACTTC
CDR3 protein: CASSQVGDRGHDEQYF

J gene: TRBJ2-1
clone size: few
D gene: TRBD2
V gene: TRBV12-3/TRBV12-4
CDR3 DNA: TGTGCCAGCAGTTTAGCCTCGCTAGCGGGGATATACAATGAGCAGTTCTTC
CDR3 protein: CASSLASLAGIYNEQFF

J gene: TRBJ1-5
clone size: .
D gene: .
V gene: TRBV6-5
CDR3 DNA: TGTGCCAGCAGTCCCGACAGGCTGTACAATCAGCCCCAGCATTTT
CDR3 protein: CASSPDRLYNQPQHF

J gene: TRBJ2-5
clone size: few
D gene: .
V gene: TRBV6-5
CDR3 DNA: TGTGCCAGCAGTTATTTCGGGGCAGGACAGGAGACCCAGTACTTC
CDR3 protein: CASSYFGAGQETQYF

J gene: TRBJ2-1
clone size: .
D gene: .
V gene: TRBV4-2
CDR3 DNA: TGTGCCAGCAACCCCTGGAGCGGCTCCTACAATGAGCAGTTCTTC
CDR3 protein: CASNPWSGSYNEQFF

J gene: TRBJ1-3
clone size: .
D gene: .
V gene: TRBV12-3/TRBV12-4
CDR3 DNA: TGTGCCAGCAGTCCATTCAGGGACCAGATTTCATCCGGAAACACCATATATTTT
CDR3 protein: CASSPFRDQISSGNTIYF

J gene: TRBJ2-7
clone size: .
D gene: TRBD2
V gene: TRBV12-3/TRBV12-4
CDR3 DNA: TGTGCCAGCAGTCCTACTAGCGGGAGATACAATGAGCAGTACTTC
CDR3 protein: CASSPTSGRYNEQYF

J gene: TRBJ2-5
clone size: .
D gene: .
V gene: TRBV20-1
CDR3 DNA: TGCAGTGCGGTCGTCGGGGCCACCCAAGAGACCCAGTACTTC
CDR3 protein: CSAVVGATQETQYF

J gene: TRBJ2-4
clone size: .
D gene: .
V gene: TRBV5-6
CDR3 DNA: TGTGCCAGCAGCGTGGGGGATTCAGGGTTAGTGCAGTACTTC
CDR3 protein: CASSVGDSGLVQYF

J gene: TRBJ2-1
clone size: .
D gene: .
V gene: TRBV10-3
CDR3 DNA: TGTGCCATGAGTGACCAGTATGAGCAGTTCTTC
CDR3 protein: CAMSDQYEQFF